The rows below give T cell receptor beta chains drawn from one sample of a study of T cell repertoires in aging, cancer and after chemotherapy. One entry per CDR3 protein results from TCRdb running MiXCR on the multiplex PCR reads. This sample has some 9,000 distinct CDR3 sequences, with 35% to 50% found just once. Sequencing used blood. These TCRs come from a human donor with a solid tumor. The CDR3 runs from the conserved cysteine through the conserved F or W. The order of the fields is CDR3 DNA, CDR3 protein, clone size, V gene, J gene, D gene. The D gene is left open where the match is weak. Clone sizes are given selectively: once, few, many, or a class where the clone is expanded.

CDR3nt: TGTGCCAGCAGCTTAGGTAGCCATGAGCAGTTCTTC
CDR3aa: CASSLGSHEQFF
abundance: few
v_gene: TRBV11-1
j_gene: TRBJ2-1
d_gene: -

CDR3nt: TGTGCCAGCAGCCTAGGGAAGGGCACCGGGGAGCTGTTTTTT
CDR3aa: CASSLGKGTGELFF
abundance: -
v_gene: TRBV12-3/TRBV12-4
j_gene: TRBJ2-2
d_gene: -

CDR3nt: TGTGCCACCAGCAGAGGACCCTACGAGCAGTACTTC
CDR3aa: CATSRGPYEQYF
abundance: -
v_gene: TRBV15
j_gene: TRBJ2-7
d_gene: -

CDR3nt: TGTGCCAGCAGCTTCGGAGCTTCCTACCGTAATTCACCCCTCCACTTT
CDR3aa: CASSFGASYRNSPLHF
abundance: -
v_gene: TRBV5-6
j_gene: TRBJ1-6
d_gene: -

CDR3nt: TGTGCCAGCTCACCAATAATAGCGGGGGGGCGTGAGCAGTTCTTC
CDR3aa: CASSPIIAGGREQFF
abundance: -
v_gene: TRBV18
j_gene: TRBJ2-1
d_gene: TRBD2

CDR3nt: TGTGCCAGCAGCTCCTCGTGGCTCACCCCGGACGAGCAGTACTTC
CDR3aa: CASSSSWLTPDEQYF
abundance: few
v_gene: TRBV7-6
j_gene: TRBJ2-7
d_gene: -

CDR3nt: TGTGCCAGCAGTTACTCCCTAGCTTCAGCCGAGCAGTTCTTC
CDR3aa: CASSYSLASAEQFF
abundance: -
v_gene: TRBV6-2/TRBV6-3
j_gene: TRBJ2-1
d_gene: -

CDR3nt: TGCGCCAGCAGCTTGGCCCAAGGCAGGGGCTTTCAAGAGACCCAGTACTTC
CDR3aa: CASSLAQGRGFQETQYF
abundance: -
v_gene: TRBV5-5
j_gene: TRBJ2-5
d_gene: -

CDR3nt: TGTGCCACCAGCAGTACAGGGGCTCATTACGGGGAGCAGTTCTTC
CDR3aa: CATSSTGAHYGEQFF
abundance: -
v_gene: TRBV15
j_gene: TRBJ2-1
d_gene: TRBD1

CDR3nt: TGTGCCAGCAGTGAAATAAAGGGTTCATCCTACGAGCAGTACTTC
CDR3aa: CASSEIKGSSYEQYF
abundance: medium-sized
v_gene: TRBV6-1
j_gene: TRBJ2-7
d_gene: -

CDR3nt: TGTGCCTGGAGTGTAACAGGGGGCTGGGAGACCCAGTACTTC
CDR3aa: CAWSVTGGWETQYF
abundance: -
v_gene: TRBV30
j_gene: TRBJ2-5
d_gene: TRBD1

CDR3nt: TGTGCCAGCACTCACACAGGGAGTTGGGCAACTAATGAAAAACTGTTTTTT
CDR3aa: CASTHTGSWATNEKLFF
abundance: -
v_gene: TRBV6-5
j_gene: TRBJ1-4
d_gene: -

CDR3nt: TGTGCCAGCAGCTTGTCAGGGTACGGGAACAATGAGCAGTTCTTC
CDR3aa: CASSLSGYGNNEQFF
abundance: -
v_gene: TRBV5-4
j_gene: TRBJ2-1
d_gene: -

CDR3nt: TGTGCCAGCAGTCGCATAGGACAGGGCAAAGAGACCCAGTACTTC
CDR3aa: CASSRIGQGKETQYF
abundance: -
v_gene: TRBV27
j_gene: TRBJ2-5
d_gene: TRBD1

CDR3nt: TGTGCCTGGAGTGTACGGAGAGCAGATACGCAGTATTTT
CDR3aa: CAWSVRRADTQYF
abundance: -
v_gene: TRBV30
j_gene: TRBJ2-3
d_gene: -

CDR3nt: TGCAGCGCAGCACAGGGTCTCGGGTTCGGAACGCAGTATTTT
CDR3aa: CSAAQGLGFGTQYF
abundance: medium-sized
v_gene: TRBV29-1
j_gene: TRBJ2-3
d_gene: -

CDR3nt: TGTGCCAGCAGTTTCGGACTAGCGGGGGCCGTGAACACCGGGGAGCTGTTTTTT
CDR3aa: CASSFGLAGAVNTGELFF
abundance: few
v_gene: TRBV12-3/TRBV12-4
j_gene: TRBJ2-2
d_gene: TRBD2

CDR3nt: TGTGCCAGCAGCTTAGGTAACCCGGGGGGTAAGAGTGACAATGAGCAGTTCTTC
CDR3aa: CASSLGNPGGKSDNEQFF
abundance: few
v_gene: TRBV11-3
j_gene: TRBJ2-1
d_gene: TRBD2

CDR3nt: TGTGCCAGCAGTGTCGACAGGGTTCGGGGGGCTAATTCACCCCTCCACTTT
CDR3aa: CASSVDRVRGANSPLHF
abundance: -
v_gene: TRBV6-1
j_gene: TRBJ1-6
d_gene: TRBD1

CDR3nt: TGTGCCAGCAGAACCGGGACAGGTTTGGGACAGTACTTC
CDR3aa: CASRTGTGLGQYF
abundance: -
v_gene: TRBV10-3
j_gene: TRBJ2-7
d_gene: TRBD1

CDR3nt: TGTGCCAGCAGCTTGGACAAGTACTACGAGCAGTACTTC
CDR3aa: CASSLDKYYEQYF
abundance: medium-sized
v_gene: TRBV11-3
j_gene: TRBJ2-7
d_gene: -

CDR3nt: TGTGCCAGCAGGCCTAACAGGGCCAATGAGCAGTTCTTC
CDR3aa: CASRPNRANEQFF
abundance: medium-sized
v_gene: TRBV11-3
j_gene: TRBJ2-1
d_gene: -

CDR3nt: TGTGCCAGCAGTAGGGACCGAAACACCGGGGAGCTGTTTTTT
CDR3aa: CASSRDRNTGELFF
abundance: medium-sized
v_gene: TRBV6-5
j_gene: TRBJ2-2
d_gene: -

CDR3nt: TGTGCCAGCAGCTTGGGACCCAACTACGAGCAGTACTTC
CDR3aa: CASSLGPNYEQYF
abundance: medium-sized
v_gene: TRBV7-6
j_gene: TRBJ2-7
d_gene: -

CDR3nt: TGTGCCAGCAGTTTAATGGGGGCTGGGGCCAACGTCCTGACTTTC
CDR3aa: CASSLMGAGANVLTF
abundance: few
v_gene: TRBV12-3/TRBV12-4
j_gene: TRBJ2-6
d_gene: -

CDR3nt: TGCAGCGTGGGGACAGGCGCGAAGAGGAACACTGAAGCTTTCTTT
CDR3aa: CSVGTGAKRNTEAFF
abundance: medium-sized
v_gene: TRBV29-1
j_gene: TRBJ1-1
d_gene: TRBD1

CDR3nt: TGTGCCAGCAAGCAGGGGTTGAGCACAGATACGCAGTATTTT
CDR3aa: CASKQGLSTDTQYF
abundance: -
v_gene: TRBV6-5
j_gene: TRBJ2-3
d_gene: -

CDR3nt: TGTGCCAGCAGTTCCCTCGGGAGGGAGCCTCGGAATGAGCAGTTCTTC
CDR3aa: CASSSLGREPRNEQFF
abundance: -
v_gene: TRBV6-5
j_gene: TRBJ2-1
d_gene: TRBD2

CDR3nt: TGTGCCAGCTCCCCGGACAGGGGCAACGAGCAGTACTTC
CDR3aa: CASSPDRGNEQYF
abundance: large
v_gene: TRBV18
j_gene: TRBJ2-7
d_gene: TRBD1

CDR3nt: TGCAGCGTTGCAGGGTTTCCGTGGAACATTCAGTACTTC
CDR3aa: CSVAGFPWNIQYF
abundance: -
v_gene: TRBV29-1
j_gene: TRBJ2-4
d_gene: -

CDR3nt: TGTGCCAGCACCCTCGGAGCGGGAGGAGCCTACAATGAGCAGTTCTTC
CDR3aa: CASTLGAGGAYNEQFF
abundance: -
v_gene: TRBV6-5
j_gene: TRBJ2-1
d_gene: TRBD2

CDR3nt: TGTGCCAGCAGTTCCGCTGGACTGACCAATGACTATGGCTACACCTTC
CDR3aa: CASSSAGLTNDYGYTF
abundance: -
v_gene: TRBV6-4
j_gene: TRBJ1-2
d_gene: -

CDR3nt: TGTGCCAGCAGTTACGCGGGGGGCTCTGGGGCCAACGTCCTGACTTTC
CDR3aa: CASSYAGGSGANVLTF
abundance: medium-sized
v_gene: TRBV6-5
j_gene: TRBJ2-6
d_gene: TRBD2

CDR3nt: TGTGCCAGCAGCGAATACAGGGCACGACAGCCCCAGCATTTT
CDR3aa: CASSEYRARQPQHF
abundance: -
v_gene: TRBV6-1
j_gene: TRBJ1-5
d_gene: -

CDR3nt: TGTGCCAGCAGCTCCTCTAGGGAGAGCCAGTACTTC
CDR3aa: CASSSSRESQYF
abundance: -
v_gene: TRBV5-4
j_gene: TRBJ2-5
d_gene: -

CDR3nt: TGTGCCAGCAGTTTCGTCGATACGCAGTATTTT
CDR3aa: CASSFVDTQYF
abundance: few
v_gene: TRBV27
j_gene: TRBJ2-3
d_gene: -

CDR3nt: TGTGCCAGCAGCTTCTCCAGGGTAGGAAAGACCCAGTACTTC
CDR3aa: CASSFSRVGKTQYF
abundance: -
v_gene: TRBV11-3
j_gene: TRBJ2-5
d_gene: -

CDR3nt: TGTGCCAGCAGCTTGAGACAGGGGGTGAACACCGGGGAGCTGTTTTTT
CDR3aa: CASSLRQGVNTGELFF
abundance: -
v_gene: TRBV11-3
j_gene: TRBJ2-2
d_gene: TRBD1

CDR3nt: TGTGCCAGTAGTATCCAAGGACAGGCCAACGTCCTGACTTTC
CDR3aa: CASSIQGQANVLTF
abundance: medium-sized
v_gene: TRBV19
j_gene: TRBJ2-6
d_gene: -

CDR3nt: TGTGCCAGCAGCCCCGCAGCCTCCAGCACAGATACGCAGTATTTT
CDR3aa: CASSPAASSTDTQYF
abundance: -
v_gene: TRBV11-1
j_gene: TRBJ2-3
d_gene: -

CDR3nt: TGTGCCAGTAGTATAGAGGACTCTGGAAACACCATATATTTT
CDR3aa: CASSIEDSGNTIYF
abundance: -
v_gene: TRBV19
j_gene: TRBJ1-3
d_gene: -

CDR3nt: TGTGCCAGCAGTTGGGCGATCGCAACTAATGAAAAACTGTTTTTT
CDR3aa: CASSWAIATNEKLFF
abundance: -
v_gene: TRBV6-5
j_gene: TRBJ1-4
d_gene: -

CDR3nt: TGTGCCAGCAGCCCTACTGGGTGGGGGAACACCGGGGAGCTGTTTTTT
CDR3aa: CASSPTGWGNTGELFF
abundance: -
v_gene: TRBV13
j_gene: TRBJ2-2
d_gene: -

CDR3nt: TGTGCCAGCAGTACCCCCCACAGGGGTGGCCAAGAGACCCAGTACTTC
CDR3aa: CASSTPHRGGQETQYF
abundance: few
v_gene: TRBV11-1
j_gene: TRBJ2-5
d_gene: TRBD1

CDR3nt: TGTGCCAGCAGTGAAGAGCAGGGTGGGTCCTACGAGCAGTACTTC
CDR3aa: CASSEEQGGSYEQYF
abundance: few
v_gene: TRBV6-1
j_gene: TRBJ2-7
d_gene: -

CDR3nt: TGTGCCAGCAGCTTAAGGGGTCTCTCTGGAAACACCATATATTTT
CDR3aa: CASSLRGLSGNTIYF
abundance: -
v_gene: TRBV11-3
j_gene: TRBJ1-3
d_gene: -

CDR3nt: TGTGCCAGCAGCTCCTGGGCTTCAGGGGGCAGGACTTCCTACAATGAGCAGTTCTTC
CDR3aa: CASSSWASGGRTSYNEQFF
abundance: large
v_gene: TRBV11-3
j_gene: TRBJ2-1
d_gene: TRBD1

CDR3nt: TGTGCCAGCAGCACCGACAGGGAAGGGAAAAAGACCCAGTACTTC
CDR3aa: CASSTDREGKKTQYF
abundance: -
v_gene: TRBV11-3
j_gene: TRBJ2-5
d_gene: TRBD1

CDR3nt: TGTGCCAGCAGCTCTATCGGCCGGGGAGCTTTCTTT
CDR3aa: CASSSIGRGAFF
abundance: few
v_gene: TRBV7-2
j_gene: TRBJ1-1
d_gene: -

CDR3nt: TGTGCCAGCAGTTTAACAGGGATGGACTATGGCTACACCTTC
CDR3aa: CASSLTGMDYGYTF
abundance: few
v_gene: TRBV27
j_gene: TRBJ1-2
d_gene: -

CDR3nt: TGTGCCAGCAGCAGTACTAGCGGGGCGAACACCGGGGAGCTGTTTTTT
CDR3aa: CASSSTSGANTGELFF
abundance: -
v_gene: TRBV11-1
j_gene: TRBJ2-2
d_gene: TRBD2

CDR3nt: TGTGCCAGCTCACCACTGGACAGGGGCACAGATACGCAGTATTTT
CDR3aa: CASSPLDRGTDTQYF
abundance: -
v_gene: TRBV18
j_gene: TRBJ2-3
d_gene: TRBD1

CDR3nt: TGTGCCAGCAGCTCGGAGGGCCCAGCGGTTAATTCACCCCTCCACTTT
CDR3aa: CASSSEGPAVNSPLHF
abundance: few
v_gene: TRBV13
j_gene: TRBJ1-6
d_gene: -

CDR3nt: TGTGCCAGTAGGGGCAACTACGAGCAGTACTTC
CDR3aa: CASRGNYEQYF
abundance: few
v_gene: TRBV19
j_gene: TRBJ2-7
d_gene: -

CDR3nt: TGTGCCATCAGTGGCGGGACAGGGGGCACAGATACGCAGTATTTT
CDR3aa: CAISGGTGGTDTQYF
abundance: -
v_gene: TRBV10-3
j_gene: TRBJ2-3
d_gene: TRBD1

CDR3nt: TGTGCCAGCAGTTTAGGAGCGGGAAACACCGGGGAGCTGTTTTTT
CDR3aa: CASSLGAGNTGELFF
abundance: few
v_gene: TRBV12-3/TRBV12-4
j_gene: TRBJ2-2
d_gene: TRBD2

CDR3nt: TGTGCTAGTGCCCTAGCGGGGGGGCTGGAGACCCAGTACTTC
CDR3aa: CASALAGGLETQYF
abundance: -
v_gene: TRBV12-5
j_gene: TRBJ2-5
d_gene: TRBD2

CDR3nt: TGTGCCAGCAGCGCTTTTACCGGGGAGCTGTTTTTT
CDR3aa: CASSAFTGELFF
abundance: -
v_gene: TRBV27
j_gene: TRBJ2-2
d_gene: -